Each of the 17 T cell receptor beta chains below was sequenced from the same sample in a study of tumour-infiltrating T cells in Burkitt lymphoma. The repertoire was sequenced with immunoSEQ multiplex PCR; TCRdb's copy has only in-frame clones and lacks some. The top ten clones hold 2.5% to 3.5% of a sample with almost 3,000 clones, 12% to 15% of them seen once. Sequenced input: tumor tissue. The source is a human donor with Burkitt lymphoma.

This clone was seen more than once but under ten times. V is TRBV18 and J is TRBJ2-5; a possible D gene is TRBD1 (5 bases). Germline V gene data show CDR1 as KGHSH and CDR2 as LQKENI. The CDR3 loop spans 16 amino acids. Trimming took 0 bases from V and 1 from J, leaving 12 bases between them. The CDR3 region has the DNA TGTGCCAGCTCACCACCGGCCAGGGATTCCCAAGAGACCCAGTACTTC. As protein: CASSPPARDSQETQYF.

In its sample, this clone was seen a few times. The genes are TRBV5-1 and TRBJ2-7, with 8 positions matching TRBD2. Germline V gene sequence: CDR1 SGHRS, CDR2 YFSETQ. This CDR3 is 16 amino acids long. After removal of 4 bases from V and 3 bases from J, the junction contained 12 bases not matched to a gene. The CDR3 is CASSLIKSGSGYEQYF. CDR3 bases: TGCGCCAGCAGCCTTATTAAAAGCGGGAGTGGCTACGAGCAGTACTTC.

This clone has just a few counts. This chain joins TRBV5-5 and TRBJ1-2; D gene uncertain. From germline, CDR1 is SGHKS and CDR2 YYEKEE (reference sequence). This CDR3 is built from 14 residues. The V gene lost 5 bases and the J gene lost 3 bases, with 14 bases spanning the gap. CDR3 in amino acids: CASSSLGSHYGYTF. CDR3 nucleotides: TGTGCCAGCAGTTCTCTAGGCAGCCACTATGGCTACACCTTC.

This chain connects TRBV19 to TRBJ2-7; 16 bases are a match to TRBD2. The ends lost 9 bases at V and 5 bases at J; junction bases unmatched: 10. Germline V gene data show CDR1 as LNHDA and CDR2 as SQIVND (reference sequence). This CDR3 has 16 amino acids. CDR3 loop: CASNPAGLAGGHEQYF. The CDR3 coding sequence is TGTGCCAGCAACCCGGCGGGACTAGCGGGAGGGCACGAGCAGTACTTC. Full variable domain (rest looked up from reference TRBV19 and TRBJ2-7): DGGITQSPKYLFRKEGQNVTLSCEQNLNHDAMYWYRQDPGQGLRLIYYSQIVNDFQKGDIAEGYSVSREKKESFPLTVTSAQKNPTAFYLCASNPAGLAGGHEQYFGPGTRLTVT.

This clone appeared a few times. This sequence joins TRBV5-1 and TRBJ1-1; 7 nucleotides agree with TRBD1. Germline CDR1 SGHRS, CDR2 YFSETQ. With V trimmed by 1 base and J by 2 bases, 8 bases remained unmatched. The CDR3 is 16 amino acids. The CDR3 reads CASSLHRGRVNTEAFF. As DNA, the CDR3 is TGCGCCAGCAGCTTGCATAGGGGGCGGGTAAACACTGAAGCTTTCTTT.

The V call is TRBV19, the J call TRBJ2-2; D gene uncertain. Trimming took 10 bases from V and 7 from J, leaving 19 bases between them. This CDR3 spans 14 amino acids. Per germline, CDR1 LNHDA and CDR2 SQIVND (reference sequence). The CDR3 loop reads CATYRSRAGGELFF. The CDR3 nucleotides are TGTGCCACCTATAGATCAAGGGCCGGCGGGGAGCTGTTTTTT.

The rearrangement joins TRBV28 to TRBJ2-7; D gene uncertain. The CDR3 is 12 amino acids. Per the germline V gene, CDR1 is MDHEN and CDR2 is SYDVKM. With 7 bases removed from V and 2 bases from J, the gap between germline ends came to 9 bases. The CDR3 DNA follows: TGTGCCAGCACCTTTGGTCCCTACGAGCAGTACTTC. Protein: CASTFGPYEQYF.

In its sample, this clone was seen a few times. The gene calls are TRBV7-6 and TRBJ2-3; 12 bases are a match to TRBD2. The CDR3 runs to 16 residues. Losses at the gene ends were 5 bases for V and 6 bases for J; bases not matched to a gene: 9. The germline gives CDR1 SGHVS, CDR2 FNYEAQ. CDR3 nucleotides: TGTGCCAGCAGCCGTTGGACTAGCGGGAACGCGGATACGCAGTATTTT. This translates into CASSRWTSGNADTQYF.

In this sample, this clone turned up a few times. J is TRBJ1-3 and V is TRBV11-2; D is uncertain. Between the trimmed V and J ends, which lost 0 bases and 4 bases, there was a span of 7 bases. The CDR3 is 14 amino acids. The germline V gene has CDR1 SGHAT and CDR2 FQNNGV. DNA of the CDR3: TGTGCCAGCAGCTTAGATTGGCAGGGAAACACCATATATTTT. This sequence encodes CASSLDWQGNTIYF.

This clone was recorded a few times. The chain recombines TRBV20-1 with TRBJ1-1, with D possibly being TRBD1 (5 bases). Germline lookup yields CDR1 DFQATT and CDR2 SNEGSKA (reference sequence). CDR3 size: 11 residues. The CDR3 loop reads CRVGAGTEAFF. CDR3 DNA: TGCAGAGTAGGGGCAGGAACTGAAGCTTTCTTT.

This chain joins TRBV6-1 and TRBJ2-7; D remains unclear. The CDR3 loop spans 13 amino acids. The V end was cut by 3 bases, the J end by 6 bases, with 12 bases between. CDR1 and CDR2 (germline): MNHNS, SASEGT. The CDR3 is CASSESRQREQYF. The DNA of the CDR3 is TGTGCCAGCAGTGAGTCTCGACAACGCGAGCAGTACTTC.

This chain connects TRBV28 to TRBJ1-1, with unresolved D. The V and J ends lost 5 bases and 3 bases respectively, with 10 bases between them. Germline V gene data show CDR1 as MDHEN and CDR2 as SYDVKM. The CDR3 is made up of 13 amino acids. CDR3 nucleotides: TGTGCCAGCAGTCATGAGGTGGACACTGAAGCTTTCTTT. It codes for CASSHEVDTEAFF. The whole variable domain, filled in from reference TRBV28 and TRBJ1-1, reads DVKVTQSSRYLVKRTGEKVFLECVQDMDHENMFWYRQDPGLGLRLIYFSYDVKMKEKGDIPEGYSVSREKKERFSLILESASTNQTSMYLCASSHEVDTEAFFGQGTRLTVV.

This clone was seen only a few times. The V call is TRBV5-1, the J call TRBJ2-1; TRBD2 is a possible D gene (5 bases). The CDR3 has 13 amino acids. V shed 0 bases and J shed 7 bases, with 8 bases lying between them. Germline CDR1 and CDR2: SGHRS and YFSETQ. The CDR3 nucleotides are TGCGCCAGCAGCTTGGGTCCGGGGAATGAGCAGTTCTTC. This gives the protein CASSLGPGNEQFF. Looking up the rest from reference TRBV5-1 and TRBJ2-1 gives the full variable domain: KAGVTQTPRYLIKTRGQQVTLSCSPISGHRSVSWYQQTPGQGLQFLFEYFSETQRNKGNFPGRFSGRQFSNSRSEMNVSTLELGDSALYLCASSLGPGNEQFFGPGTRLTVL.

The chain carries TRBV19 and TRBJ2-1, with D possibly being TRBD1 or TRBD2 (5 bases each). The CDR3 consists of 15 residues. V was pared by 1 base and J by 9 bases, with 16 bases between. Looked up from germline, CDR1 is LNHDA and CDR2 is SQIVND (reference sequence). The CDR3 loop reads CASSIASGRVGEQFF. DNA of the CDR3: TGTGCCAGTAGTATAGCGTCGGGACGGGTGGGTGAGCAGTTCTTC.

This clone has a handful of counts. The rearrangement joins TRBV5-1 to TRBJ2-1; D not resolved. This CDR3 comprises 12 residues. The germline V gene has CDR1 SGHRS and CDR2 YFSETQ. V was trimmed by 4 bases and J by 5 bases, leaving 7 bases between them. CDR3 protein: CASSAADNEQFF. The CDR3 bases are TGCGCCAGCAGCGCGGCGGACAATGAGCAGTTCTTC.

The V gene is TRBV29-1, the J gene TRBJ2-7; D is perhaps TRBD1 (5 bases). The CDR3 consists of 12 residues. CDR1 and CDR2 (germline): SQVTM, ANQGSEA. V lost 4 bases to trimming and J lost 2 bases, with 9 bases between them. CDR3 DNA: TGCAGCGTTGTTGGCAGGGCCTACGAGCAGTACTTC. Its protein product is CSVVGRAYEQYF.

With respect to this clone: At one boundary the junction diverges from the germline segment, which might be a read error. The gene calls are TRBV4-1 and TRBJ1-2; TRBD1 matches at 8 bases. From germline, CDR1 is MGHRA and CDR2 YSYEKL. This CDR3 is built from 13 residues. CDR3 sequence (DNA): TGCGCCAGCAGCACGACAGGGGAGCGAGGCTACACTTTC. Translated: CASSTTGERGYTF.